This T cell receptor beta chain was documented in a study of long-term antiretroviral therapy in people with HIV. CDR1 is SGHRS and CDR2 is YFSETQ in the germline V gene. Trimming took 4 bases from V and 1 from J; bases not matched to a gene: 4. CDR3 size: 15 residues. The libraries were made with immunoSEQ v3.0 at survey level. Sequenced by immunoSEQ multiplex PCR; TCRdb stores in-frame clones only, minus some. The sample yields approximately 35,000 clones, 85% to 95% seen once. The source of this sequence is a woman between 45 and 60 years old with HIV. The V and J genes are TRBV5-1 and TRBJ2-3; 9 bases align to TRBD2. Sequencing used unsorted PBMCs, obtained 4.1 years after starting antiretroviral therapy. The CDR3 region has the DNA TGCGCCAGCAGCATTAGCGGGGGCGGCACAGATACGCAGTATTTT. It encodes CASSISGGGTDTQYF.